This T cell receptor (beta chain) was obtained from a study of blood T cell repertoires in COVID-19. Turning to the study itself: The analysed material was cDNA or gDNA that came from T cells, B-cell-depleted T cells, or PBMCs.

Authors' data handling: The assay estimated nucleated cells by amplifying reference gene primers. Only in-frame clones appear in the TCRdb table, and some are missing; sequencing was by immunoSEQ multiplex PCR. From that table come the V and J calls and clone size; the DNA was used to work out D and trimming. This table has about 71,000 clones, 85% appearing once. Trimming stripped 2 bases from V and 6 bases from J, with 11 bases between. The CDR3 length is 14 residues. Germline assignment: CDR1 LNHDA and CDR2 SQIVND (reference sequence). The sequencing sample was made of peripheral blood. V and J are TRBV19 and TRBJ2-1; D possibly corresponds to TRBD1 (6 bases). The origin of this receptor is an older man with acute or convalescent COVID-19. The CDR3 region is CASSISRDTNEQFF. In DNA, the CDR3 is TGTGCCAGTAGTATATCCCGGGACACCAATGAGCAGTTCTTC.